A single sample gave rise to the 4 T cell receptor beta chains below, sequenced in a study of cytomegalovirus exposure and HLA in healthy donors. TCRdb keeps only in-frame clones here, not all; method: immunoSEQ multiplex PCR. The sample holds roughly 120,000 clones, more than 70% seen once. Sequenced material: PBMCs. The receptors derive from a young man in good health and CMV-seronegative.

The J gene is TRBJ2-1, the V gene TRBV19; 7 bases align to TRBD1. The germline V gene has CDR1 LNHDA and CDR2 SQIVND (reference sequence). CDR3 length: 15 residues. The V gene end was trimmed by 5 bases and the J gene end by 5 bases; junction bases not matched to a gene: 9. The chain's CDR3 is CASSFPGTVNNEQFF. CDR3 nucleotide sequence: TGTGCCAGTAGTTTTCCCGGGACAGTGAACAATGAGCAGTTCTTC.

As to this clone: This CDR3 is also generated by other DNA sequences in the sample. This chain links TRBV6-5 with TRBJ1-5; no firm D call. Between the trimmed V and J ends, which lost 0 bases and 7 bases, there was a span of 7 bases. Germline-derived CDR1 and CDR2 are MNHEY and SVGAGI. The CDR3 is made up of 13 amino acids. DNA of the CDR3: TGTGCCAGCAGTTACTCGAGCGGGCAGCCCCAGCATTTT. Translated, it gives CASSYSSGQPQHF.

J is TRBJ2-7 and V is TRBV7-9, with a weak D call TRBD1 (7 bases). V was pared by 4 bases and J by 1 base, with 17 bases between. CDR3 length: 16 residues. Germline CDR1 reads SEHNR; CDR2 reads FQNEAQ (reference sequence). CDR3 region: CASSWGDSANSYEQYF. In DNA form, the CDR3 reads TGTGCCAGCAGCTGGGGGGACAGCGCCAATTCCTACGAGCAGTACTTC.

This clone was detected once. V is TRBV6-5 and J is TRBJ1-2; D is unclear. Between the trimmed V and J ends, which lost 2 bases and 6 bases, there was a span of 10 bases. Germline values: CDR1 MNHEY, CDR2 SVGAGI. The CDR3 runs 13 residues. CDR3 region: CASSYGGNNGYTF. In DNA form, the CDR3 reads TGTGCCAGCAGTTACGGCGGGAATAATGGCTACACCTTC.